This TCR beta chain is drawn from a study of control samples from healthy donors and cancer patients. Here immunoSEQ multiplex PCR was the method, and the copy in TCRdb shows in-frame clones only, minus some. The sample carries roughly 130,000 clones, about 95% recorded once. The CDR3 spans 17 residues. CDR1 and CDR2 from the germline V gene are MGHDK and SYGVNS. V shed 2 bases and J 2 bases; nucleotides not matched to a gene: 8. The TCR originated in a young man in good health. V usage is TRBV25-1 and J usage is TRBJ2-4; TRBD1 agrees at 8 bases. Sequencing was carried out using blood. Written as DNA, the CDR3 is TGTGCCAGCAGTGAAATTCGCGGGACAGGATCCAAAAACATTCAGTACTTC. Amino acids: CASSEIRGTGSKNIQYF.